A selection of T cell receptor beta chains follows, all from one sample in a study of blood T cell repertoires in COVID-19. Profiling relied on immunoSEQ multiplex PCR, and the TCRdb table lists in-frame clones only, not all of them. The repertoire includes about 190,000 clones, about 88% of them detected once, and 3% to 3.5% sits in the top ten. Sequencing used PBMCs or T cells enriched from blood (not recorded which). Receptors were obtained from a woman in her thirties who had recovered from COVID-19. CDR3s include the opening cysteine and the closing phenylalanine or tryptophan. The D gene is left open where the match is weak. A row's size may be missing; if present it is once, few, many or a size class.

V gene	clone size	J gene	D gene	CDR3 DNA	CDR3 protein
TRBV28	few	TRBJ1-1	.	TGTGCCAGCAGCTTCCCATTAGGGGGATCCACTGAAGCTTTCTTT	CASSFPLGGSTEAFF
TRBV9	.	TRBJ2-1	.	TGTGCCAGCAGCAAGGGACTCAACCCGACCTACAATGAGCAGTTCTTC	CASSKGLNPTYNEQFF
TRBV14	many	TRBJ1-1	.	TGTGCCAGCAGCCAGACCCCGGCCGGGGAGCTTTGGGTTGGGAACACTGAAGCTTTCTTT	CASSQTPAGELWVGNTEAFF
TRBV3-1/TRBV3-2	.	TRBJ2-5	TRBD2	TGTGCCAGCAGCCAAGGTAGCGGGACTTACTTC	CASSQGSGTYF
TRBV5-6	once	TRBJ2-3	TRBD1	TGTGCCAGCAGCCCAGGGACAGGAGGTACAGATACGCAGTATTTT	CASSPGTGGTDTQYF
TRBV28	.	TRBJ2-1	TRBD2	TGTGCCAGCAGTCCGACTAGCGGAACCTACAATGAGCAGTTCTTC	CASSPTSGTYNEQFF
TRBV11-2	.	TRBJ2-2	.	TGTGCCAGCAGCCCTGTGGGGGAGCTGTTTTTT	CASSPVGELFF
TRBV7-9	.	TRBJ1-1	.	TGTGCCAGCAGCTTAGGTGCGGGGGTCAACACTGAAGCTTTCTTT	CASSLGAGVNTEAFF
TRBV19	.	TRBJ1-5	.	TGTGCCAGTAGCGAAGAGGGGCCCCAGCATTTT	CASSEEGPQHF
TRBV11-2	.	TRBJ2-1	TRBD2	TGTGCCAGCAGCTTAAGGGGCGGGGGATCCCCCTCCTACAATGAGCAGTTCTTC	CASSLRGGGSPSYNEQFF